This T cell receptor beta chain was found in a study of spatial heterogeneity in lung cancer. Turning to the study itself: Each unique TCR and UMI combination was seen more than ten times on average in raw reads.

Every cDNA TCR molecule received its own unique molecular identifier. TCRdb re-derived calls from the 5' RACE reads in MiXCR, one entry per CDR3 protein. The data hold around 47,000 distinct CDR3 sequences, with around 7% observed a single time. The CDR3 consists of 14 residues. Trimming took 2 bases from V and 2 from J; bases not matched to a gene: 2. From germline, CDR1 is DFQATT and CDR2 SNEGSKA (reference sequence). This clonotype occurred many times. As for time point: blood at routine non-recurrence follow-up after resection. Extraction of whole RNA from tumor, nontumor lung or frozen PBMC preceded unsorted sequencing.

The TCR originated in a female donor with early-stage non-small cell lung cancer. The chain couples TRBV20-1 to TRBJ1-2; 10 positions agree with TRBD1. This material consisted of PBMCs, taken at follow-up. CDR3 in amino acids: CSARQGQGNYGYTF. The CDR3 nucleotides read TGCAGTGCTAGACAGGGACAGGGGAACTATGGCTACACCTTC.